The text below deals with one TCR beta chain. Authors' data handling: Using reference gene primer amplification, nucleated cell counts were estimated. The protocol was immunoSEQ multiplex PCR, while the TCRdb copy is restricted to in-frame clones and leaves out a portion. The D gene and trimming were derived from the DNA, and the V and J assignments and clone size from that table. The table has over 50,000 clones, approximately 92% seen once. V gave up 6 bases and J gave up 4 bases; unmatched junction bases: 10. From germline, CDR1 is WNHNN and CDR2 SYGVQD (reference sequence). The CDR3 extends over 15 amino acids. The sample belongs to a study of blood T cell repertoires in COVID-19. Across the whole study: Samples representing acute and convalescent COVID-19 were sourced from the United States, Italy and Spain. The analysed material was cDNA or gDNA that came from T cells, B-cell-depleted T cells, or PBMCs.

This receptor was identified in a man aged 50-60 years with active COVID-19. The sample taken for sequencing was peripheral blood. This rearrangement joins TRBV10-1 to TRBJ1-1; 8 bases line up with TRBD1. CDR3 sequence: CASSKGQGAGTEAFF. The CDR3 DNA is TGCGCCAGCAGCAAAGGACAGGGAGCGGGCACTGAAGCTTTCTTT.